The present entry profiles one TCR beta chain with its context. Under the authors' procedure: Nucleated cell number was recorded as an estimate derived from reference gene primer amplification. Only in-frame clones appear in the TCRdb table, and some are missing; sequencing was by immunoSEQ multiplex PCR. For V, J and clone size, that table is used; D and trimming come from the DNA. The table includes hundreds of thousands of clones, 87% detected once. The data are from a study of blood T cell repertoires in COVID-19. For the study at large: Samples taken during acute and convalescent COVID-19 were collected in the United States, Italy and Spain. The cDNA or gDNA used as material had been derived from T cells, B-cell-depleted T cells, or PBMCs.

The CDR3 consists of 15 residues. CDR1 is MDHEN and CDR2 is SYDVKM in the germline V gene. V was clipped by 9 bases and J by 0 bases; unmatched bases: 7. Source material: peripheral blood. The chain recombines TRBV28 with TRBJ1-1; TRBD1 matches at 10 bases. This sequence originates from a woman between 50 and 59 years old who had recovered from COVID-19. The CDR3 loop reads CARDRGGHLNTEAFF. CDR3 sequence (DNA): TGTGCCAGGGACAGGGGGGGCCATTTGAACACTGAAGCTTTCTTT.